This T cell receptor (beta chain) was sequenced during a study of blood T cell repertoires in COVID-19. The overall study: Nucleic acid was either cDNA or gDNA, and it came from T cells, B-cell-depleted T cells, or PBMCs.

The method was immunoSEQ multiplex PCR; TCRdb's version includes in-frame clones alone and lacks a portion of them. The table shows under 200,000 clones, with over 80% occurring only once. The source is a woman aged 60 to 75 with acute or convalescent COVID-19. Sequencing was done on a sample of peripheral blood.

CDR3 in DNA: TGTGCCAGCACCCCCGGGACAGGGAAAACCTTC. Residues: CASTPGTGKTF. The V gene is TRBV6-6, the J gene TRBJ1-2; TRBD1 matches at 9 bases. From germline, CDR1 is MNHNY and CDR2 SVGAGI (reference sequence). The V and J ends lost 7 bases and 14 bases, in that order; junction bases with no gene match: 8. This CDR3 comprises 11 residues.